This T cell receptor beta chain was sequenced in a study of T cells in Graves' hyperthyroidism and ophthalmopathy (dated by TCRdb to between 2019 and 2020). Regarding the study in general: Peripheral blood samples were taken at initial diagnosis, before any treatment was given. Whether ophthalmopathy could be predicted prospectively was tested in an independent validation cohort made up of under 20 hyperthyroidism patients plus 17 patients who later progressed to ophthalmopathy. TCR Vbeta CDR3 sequencing of approximately 140 peripheral blood samples (about 45 ophthalmopathy, over 70 hyperthyroidism and roughly 17 progressor patients) is reported in the paper. In addition, the study compared T-cell repertoires in thyroid tissue and in blood from roughly 6 Graves' hyperthyroidism patients. To identify TCR V-J signatures that set the groups apart, the researchers used a discovery cohort of about a hundred patients, made up of 40 to 45 with Graves' ophthalmopathy and 57 with stable Graves' hyperthyroidism. After sampling, hyperthyroidism patients received methimazole starting at 30 mg daily, and ophthalmopathy patients received high-dose intravenous methylprednisolone. The roughly 94 discovery patients were randomly divided into training and test sets at a 7:3 ratio.

To note about this clonotype: The antigen it binds to is not known. Per-nucleotide qualities are absent, and no much larger clonotype sits a single base away.

Results and caveats for the whole study, not just this receptor: Ophthalmopathy was separated from stable hyperthyroidism by a 13 V-J signature model, with approximately 85% sensitivity and about 84% specificity obtained in cross-validation and 80%/75% obtained in testing. During validation, the model predicted progression to ophthalmopathy a median of roughly six months ahead of onset, with around 71% sensitivity and 72.22% specificity. No statistical method was used to set the sample size in advance, and investigators knew the group allocation. Blood samples also contained most of the expanded thyroid clonotypes (frequency above 0.001), which suggests that blood repertoires may reflect thyroid immune responses.

Stable Graves' hyperthyroidism was defined as no progression to ophthalmopathy during 18 months of follow-up. Hyperthyroidism patients were aged 18 to 65 years and newly diagnosed, with disease duration of less than 2 months. Patients with uncontrolled infections, other autoimmune diseases, pregnancy or lactation were excluded. Clinical symptoms, serum thyroxine and TRAb, thyroid ultrasound, and orbital computed tomography formed the basis for the diagnoses. PBMCs were separated from roughly 10 ml of fresh peripheral blood using Ficoll-Paque density gradient centrifugation. Trizol reagent was used to extract total RNA, and RNA quality was then checked on an Agilent 2100 Bioanalyzer. The TCR beta CDR3 regions were amplified from RNA transcripts. The first round of RT-PCR for the TCR CDR3 was performed with the HTBI primer set and the Qiagen OneStep RT-PCR kit. A second multiplex PCR round built the libraries, followed by size selection and purification. The libraries were sequenced on an Illumina HiSeq2000 using paired-end 100 bp reads. In the source study's methods: SOAPnuke was used to process the raw data, throwing out any read that contained adapters or uncalled bases, had a mean Phred below 15, or lacked an exact constant-primer or identifier match. High-quality paired reads were merged using COPE v1.2.5, and each unique nucleotide sequence was defined as a clonotype. MiTCR v1.1 was used to align clonotypes to the IMGT TRBV, TRBD and TRBJ reference segments. The analysis was restricted to V-J combinations with a frequency above 0.0001, which together covered 99.2% of the repertoires. The TCS score was defined as F50 (clonal expansion) divided by E x V (chaos), with BLOSUM62-based TCRdist calculated between CDR3 peptides within each V-J. Welch's t-statistics and random forest reduced 514 V-J features to some 14, which were used in a naive Bayes classifier (R e1071). The public reads were reanalyzed by TCRdb: fastp trimming at Q25, MiXCR alignment, in-frame beta chains only. Duplicate CDR3 protein sequences are folded into a single record with the most common DNA and genes. These V and J calls originate from TCRdb's pipeline instead of the authors' own analysis. This sample holds about 480,000 distinct CDR3 sequences; roughly 14% were observed only once. The top ten hold around a sixth of the sample.

Taken from cysteine to phenylalanine, the CDR3 has 18 residues. Only CDR3 DNA remains: 54 bases, in frame from the first base. Based on the germline V gene, the CDR1 and CDR2 sequences are SGHRS and YFSETQ. Trimming costs V 4 bases and J 1 base, and their ends lie 21 bases apart. This chain joins TRBV5-1 to TRBJ1-3, with the D gene too uncertain to name. Sequenced: blood. This receptor was obtained from a woman aged 18-35 years with Graves' hyperthyroidism. CDR3 reads: CASSLRHLRGKSGNTIYF. The nucleotides are TGCGCCAGCAGCCTAAGACACTTGAGAGGGAAGTCTGGAAACACCATATATTTT.